Below are 5 T cell receptor beta chains sequenced from a single sample in a study of metastatic and nonmetastatic thyroid tumors. TCRdb called clones again from the PCR reads with MiXCR. The repertoire includes 45,000 to 65,000 clones, roughly 15% of them detected once, and 3% sits in the top ten. Patients were all untreated before their thyroid surgery. The material sequenced was blood. These TCRs come from a female donor with papillary thyroid cancer or a benign thyroid nodule (not recorded which). Some clones in this sample may be carry-over from other donors' samples.

Judged by abundance, this clone is medium-sized. This chain uses TRBV2 with TRBJ2-7; perhaps TRBD1 as D (6 bases). CDR1 SNHLY and CDR2 FYNNEI come from the germline V gene. CDR3 length: 11 residues. V shed 8 bases and J shed 5 bases, with 10 bases lying between them. The CDR3 nucleotides are TGTGCCAGCGAGGACAGAAACGAGCAGTACTTC. Translating gives CASEDRNEQYF.

This clone was picked up many times. V gene TRBV19 combines with J gene TRBJ2-3, with TRBD1 identical over 7 bases. The CDR3 length is 17 residues. Germline V CDR1 and CDR2: LNHDA, SQIVND (reference sequence). V trimming: 4 bases; J trimming: 2 bases; junction bases outside the gene matches: 12. CDR3 coding DNA: TGTGCCAGTAGTACCTATTTTCGACAGGGATACACAGATACGCAGTATTTT. The encoded protein is CASSTYFRQGYTDTQYF. The whole variable domain, filled in from reference TRBV19 and TRBJ2-3, reads DGGITQSPKYLFRKEGQNVTLSCEQNLNHDAMYWYRQDPGQGLRLIYYSQIVNDFQKGDIAEGYSVSREKKESFPLTVTSAQKNPTAFYLCASSTYFRQGYTDTQYFGPGTRLTVL.

The table lists this clone with many counts. The gene calls are TRBV30 and TRBJ2-1; TRBD2 aligns across 10 bases. Germline V gives CDR1 GTSNPN, CDR2 SVGIG (reference sequence). The CDR3 consists of 15 residues. Germline trimming cut 0 bases from V and 4 bases from J; bases unmatched to any gene: 3. CDR3 region: CAWSVVAGGYNEQFF. CDR3 DNA sequence: TGTGCCTGGAGTGTTGTAGCGGGAGGATACAATGAGCAGTTCTTC.

There are a few counts of this clone. Its ends do not fully match the called genes, so a read error is possible. The genes are TRBV28 and TRBJ1-1; no firm D call. Germline V lookup: CDR1 MDHEN, CDR2 SYDVKM. The CDR3 consists of 14 residues. CDR3 in amino acids: CATCPGRLNTEAFF. The CDR3 bases are TGCGCCACCTGTCCCGGGCGGTTGAACACTGAAGCTTTCTTT.

The chain carries TRBV20-1 and TRBJ1-1; maybe TRBD1 (6 bases). The CDR3 is 11 residues long. Between the trimmed V and J ends, which lost 5 bases and 2 bases, there was a span of 6 bases. The germline CDR1 and CDR2 sequences are DFQATT and SNEGSKA (reference sequence). CDR3 DNA sequence: TGCAGTGCTGGGACAAACACTGAAGCTTTCTTT. This translates into CSAGTNTEAFF.